This T cell receptor (beta chain) is drawn from a study of identical twins. Findings of the study overall: Twin-shared out-of-frame alpha sequences were enriched for low generation probability. Modelling approaches yielded underestimates of out-of-frame TCR alpha sharing between monozygotic twins. Within cord blood, abundant beta clonotypes carried fewer insertions, but memory repertoires showed no such trend.

This CDR3 is 14 amino acids long. Germline CDR1 SGHRS, CDR2 YFSETQ. There are many counts of this clonotype. Its matching antigen is unknown. At one end, the junction sequence differs from germline, possibly due to a read error. Template switching supplied a universal primer site; unique molecular identifiers were carried on the cDNA. TCRdb itself ran the 5' RACE reads through MiXCR, one entry per CDR3 protein. The sample includes 1,800,000 or so distinct CDR3 sequences, about 30% of them seen just once. The genes are TRBV5-1 and TRBJ1-1; the D gene is possibly TRBD1 (5 bases). The sequence was obtained from a newborn girl in good health. Specimen: cord blood. In DNA, the CDR3 is TGTGCCAGCAGCCTACCCACAGGGAACACTGAAGCTTTCTTT. Protein: CASSLPTGNTEAFF.